The source of this TCR beta chain is a study of OX40 agonist ivuxolimab in advanced cancers. The study in broad terms: Ivuxolimab, which targeted the costimulatory receptor OX40 (CD134), was an agonistic, fully human IgG2 monoclonal antibody. Partial responses were achieved by three dose-escalation patients, of whom one had hepatocellular carcinoma and two had cutaneous melanoma. Intravenous ivuxolimab was administered to patients every 2 weeks at six dose levels: 0.01, 0.1, 0.3, 1.5, 3 and 10 mg/kg. The purpose of peripheral TCRbeta sequencing was to test whether ivuxolimab changed TCR sequence diversity and led to clonal T-cell expansion. Among the approximately 54 dose-escalation patients, some 19 had hepatocellular carcinoma, 15 or so melanoma, 9 renal cell carcinoma and 9 head and neck cancer. The paper covers the monotherapy dose-escalation part of the phase I ivuxolimab trial, which included N ≈ 52 patients. Prior anti-PD-1, anti-PD-L1 or anti-CTLA-4 therapy was permitted, and checkpoint inhibitors had been received by approximately 39% of dose-escalation patients. In the dose-escalation cohort, 70% to 90% of patients were male, and the mean age was approximately 60 years with a range of about 20 to 90.

What the study reported, not specific to this receptor: Low levels of normalized T-cell clonal expansion were also seen in some patients who did not respond. Clonal expansion of both CD4+ and CD8+ blood T cells was observed from baseline to week 6 at doses 0.1 to 3.0 mg/kg. The antigen specificity of the peripheral T cells that underwent clonal expansion was not determined. In the 0.1-3.0 mg/kg groups, partial responders were among the patients with the lowest normalized peripheral clonal expansion, particularly in CD8+ T cells. On average, CD8+ T cells showed more expanded clones than CD4+ T cells after ivuxolimab.

For sequencing of the TCRbeta CDR3 region, genomic DNA was extracted from the sorted cells. The immunoSEQ Assay was used to sequence the TCRbeta CDR3 regions. The clones in this table, taken by TCRdb from immuneACCESS, are in-frame only. Not every clone is retained; where verified, under half of the shortfall comes from an unresolved V gene, and the cause of the rest is unknown. This sample has under 75,000 clones in its table, and around 86% of those were observed once. The ten largest account for more than 0.65% of the sample. The trial excluded patients who had a history of autoimmune disease or who were on systemic immunosuppression. Peripheral blood for TCR sequencing was drawn from every dose cohort at baseline, at cycle 4 day 1 and at cycle 7 day 1. Samples were obtained from an open-label, multicenter, first-in-human phase I dose-escalation trial of ivuxolimab. Adults with locally advanced or metastatic melanoma, renal cell carcinoma, hepatocellular carcinoma or head and neck squamous cell carcinoma were enrolled in the trial. CD4+ and CD8+ T cells were sorted separately from peripheral blood before TCR sequencing.

Spanning cysteine to phenylalanine, the CDR3 consists of 15 amino acids. CDR3 DNA only is kept here, 45 bases in frame from base 1. As encoded in the germline V gene (reference sequence), CDR1 is LNHDA while CDR2 is SQIVND. V is trimmed back by 6 bases and J by 0 bases, and the junction contains 7 bases that no gene match accounts for. A remark on this clone: Its antigen target is currently unknown. No quality values exist for individual bases; no much larger clone is one base distant.

The sequence joins TRBV19 to TRBJ1-1, with TRBD1 matching 7 junction bases. The material was CD4+ or CD8+ T cells sorted from blood, obtained in a trial of the OX40 agonist ivuxolimab. The clonotype was recovered from an adult with an advanced solid tumor such as melanoma, head and neck, liver or kidney cancer. CDR3 loop: CASSRTGQMNTEAFF. The DNA sequence is as follows: TGTGCCAGTAGCCGAACGGGACAGATGAACACTGAAGCTTTCTTT.